This T cell receptor beta chain was retrieved from a study of blood T cell repertoires in COVID-19 (dated by TCRdb to the early 2020s). About the full investigation: Samples covering the acute and convalescent phases of COVID-19 were provided by collaborators in the United States, Italy and Spain. The prospective study material was composed of cDNA or gDNA derived from T cells, B-cell-depleted T cells, or PBMCs. Where HLA class I and class II types were available, the types were taken from metadata supplied by the sample provider, not from assay-based typing. The repertoires were released in a freely available public database intended as a resource for research on the immune response to SARS-CoV-2. Samples came from the ongoing ImmuneRACE study (first 160 participants) plus 1,254 subjects from 6 global collaborators. The dataset comprised deeply sampled blood TCRbeta repertoires from subjects exposed to, actively infected with, or recovered from COVID-19. Sample metadata almost always included a de-identified subject ID, COVID-19 status, age in years and sex. Study-level results and caveats: How much clinical and demographic metadata was included differed by source and by participant, and the metadata was provided uncurated.

TCRbeta CDR3 regions were amplified from genomic DNA by means of the immunoSEQ Assay, a bias-controlled multiplex PCR. The study's own analysis went as follows. Within the assay, amplification of reference gene primers was used to estimate how many nucleated cells each sample contained. To quantify the absolute abundance of each unique TCRbeta CDR3 rearrangement, sequence reads were collapsed and filtered. For each sample, productive Simpson clonality was calculated as the square root of Simpson's diversity index over productive rearrangements. Here the immuneACCESS table is served through TCRdb, limited to in-frame sequences with V and J called. Missing clones are a known gap in these copies; in checked studies unresolved V genes cover under half, and the rest lacks a known reason. V and J calls and clone size are given by that table; D and trimming were obtained from the DNA. Across this sample there are about 110,000 clones, with around 80% seen only once. Jointly, the top ten make up 6.2% of the sample.

According to the germline V gene, CDR1 reads MGHRA and CDR2 reads YSYEKL. Reading from cysteine to phenylalanine, the CDR3 counts 16 amino acids. The DNA shown is the 48-base CDR3, in frame from base 1. Trimming at the junction amounts to 0 bases on V and 0 bases on J, and the germline ends lie 9 bases apart. At one collaborating source in Seattle, patients were enrolled during active infection and were followed longitudinally through the course of disease. Each collaborating institution followed its own protocols to collect whole blood in K2EDTA tubes. For TCRbeta analysis, collaborator samples were shipped as frozen whole blood, as isolated PBMCs, or as DNA extracted from either sample type. As to this clone: The specificity of this receptor is unknown. No much larger clone exists at a distance of one base, and base qualities are not known.

Sequencing was performed on peripheral blood. This TCR was sampled from a man older than 75 with COVID-19, enrolled during active disease. The rearranged segments are TRBV4-1 and TRBJ1-5; tentative D gene TRBD1, with 5 bases matching. The CDR3 reads as follows: CASSQEQADSNQPQHF. The DNA sequence is given as TGCGCCAGCAGCCAAGAACAGGCCGATAGCAATCAGCCCCAGCATTTT.